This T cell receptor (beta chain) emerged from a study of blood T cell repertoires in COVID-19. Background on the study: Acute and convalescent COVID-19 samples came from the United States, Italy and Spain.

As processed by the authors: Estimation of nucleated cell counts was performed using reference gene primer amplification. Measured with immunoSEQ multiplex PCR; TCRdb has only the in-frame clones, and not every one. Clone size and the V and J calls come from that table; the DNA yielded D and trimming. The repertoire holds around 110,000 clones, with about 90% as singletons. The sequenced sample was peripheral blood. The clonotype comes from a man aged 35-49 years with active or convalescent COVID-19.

CDR3 sequence: CASSYRGGPEQFF. CDR3 DNA: TGTGCCAGCAGCTACCGGGGGGGGCCGGAGCAGTTCTTC. The chain carries TRBV12-3 or TRBV12-4 and TRBJ2-1; 8 positions match TRBD2. After removal of 6 bases from V and 10 bases from J, the junction contained 8 bases not matched to a gene. The CDR3 runs to 13 residues.